This entry lists 17 T cell receptor beta chains sequenced from one sample in a study of breast tumors, draining lymph nodes, adjacent tissues. TCRdb independently ran MiXCR on the multiplex PCR reads; one entry per CDR3 protein. The repertoire holds about 180,000 distinct CDR3 sequences, roughly a third seen once, with around 3.5% in the top ten. Axillary draining lymph nodes of breast cancer patients supplied the node samples. Material for sequencing was axillary lymph node tissue. The receptor source for this set is a female donor with breast cancer. Some clones in this sample may be carry-over from other donors' samples.

The table lists this clonotype with many counts. V gene TRBV3-1 combines with J gene TRBJ2-5, with D possibly TRBD1 on 5 matching bases. Per the germline V gene, CDR1 is LGHDT and CDR2 is YNNKEL (reference sequence). This CDR3 is built from 13 residues. Trimming removed 4 bases from V and 5 bases from J, with 11 bases in between. Here the CDR3 reads CASSLQGAETQYF. The CDR3 DNA reads as TGTGCCAGCAGCCTCCAAGGGGCGGAGACCCAGTACTTC.

Comments on this clonotype: Without the conserved terminal phenylalanine or tryptophan, this CDR3 likely stems from a read error. The limits of the CDR3 on the DNA are not certain, so only TCRdb's listed CDR3 is given. This chain uses TRBV20-1 with TRBJ2-2. CDR1 DFQATT and CDR2 SNEGSKA come from the germline V gene (reference sequence). The CDR3 comprises 15 residues, both ends counted. The CDR3 sequence: CSARDRSRNTGELLS.

This clonotype has at least ten counts. This chain connects TRBV5-1 to TRBJ1-2, with D possibly TRBD1 on 5 matching bases. Germline CDR1 is SGHRS and CDR2 is YFSETQ. The CDR3 runs to 14 residues. Trimming pared 0 bases from V and 4 bases from J, leaving 10 bases between. DNA of the CDR3: TGCGCCAGCAGCTTGGCAGGGATCATCTATGGCTACACCTTC. Translated: CASSLAGIIYGYTF. Together with reference TRBV5-1 and TRBJ1-2, the CDR3 gives the full variable domain: KAGVTQTPRYLIKTRGQQVTLSCSPISGHRSVSWYQQTPGQGLQFLFEYFSETQRNKGNFPGRFSGRQFSNSRSEMNVSTLELGDSALYLCASSLAGIIYGYTFGSGTRLTVV.

This clonotype has at least ten counts. This chain uses TRBV12-3 or TRBV12-4 with TRBJ1-5; perhaps TRBD1 as D (5 bases). V was shortened by 6 bases and J by 6 bases, with 18 bases between the two germline ends. The CDR3 runs to 15 residues. CDR3 sequence (DNA): TGTGCCAGCAGCCCCCTCGGGGCGCCGGTTCAGCCCCAGCATTTT. Its protein product is CASSPLGAPVQPQHF.

V and J are TRBV5-4 and TRBJ2-7, with 10 bases fitting TRBD2. V trimming: 0 bases; J trimming: 7 bases; junction bases outside the gene matches: 7. Germline V CDR1 and CDR2: SGHNT, YYREEE (reference sequence). The CDR3 spans 15 residues. This CDR3 reads CASSLVLAGAGEQYF. The CDR3 DNA is TGTGCCAGCAGCTTGGTGCTAGCGGGAGCGGGGGAGCAGTACTTC.

V is TRBV29-1 and J is TRBJ2-1; 8 nucleotides agree with TRBD2. CDR1 and CDR2 from the germline V gene are SQVTM and ANQGSEA. V lost 4 bases and J lost 4; bases outside the gene matches: 0. The CDR3 covers 12 residues. The CDR3: CSVASGYNEQFF. The CDR3 coding sequence is TGCAGCGTTGCTAGCGGGTACAATGAGCAGTTCTTC.

There are many counts of this clonotype. This chain connects TRBV5-5 to TRBJ1-4; D might be TRBD1 (5 bases). The CDR3 sequence is 14 residues long. V was cut by 1 base and J by 7 bases, with 11 bases left in between. In germline, CDR1 is SGHKS, CDR2 YYEKEE (reference sequence). Here the CDR3 reads CASSLYFGGEKLFF. In DNA, the CDR3 is TGTGCCAGCAGCTTGTATTTTGGGGGTGAAAAACTGTTTTTT.

The rearrangement uses TRBV11-2 and TRBJ1-1; a possible D gene is TRBD1 (6 bases). Looked up from germline, CDR1 is SGHAT and CDR2 is FQNNGV. The CDR3 totals 13 residues. V shed 5 bases and J shed 5 bases, with 12 bases lying between them. CDR3 bases: TGTGCCAGCAGCCGTAAGGGGGATACTGAAGCTTTCTTT. Amino acid sequence: CASSRKGDTEAFF.

This clonotype was detected many times. The chain couples TRBV11-2 to TRBJ2-1, with D possibly matching TRBD1 (5 bases). Trimming stripped 1 base from V and 6 bases from J, with 7 bases between. This CDR3 region has 13 residues. Germline V gene data show CDR1 as SGHAT and CDR2 as FQNNGV. In DNA, the CDR3 is TGTGCCAGCAGCTTAGCCCAGGGCAATGAGCAGTTCTTC. Translated, it gives CASSLAQGNEQFF.

In its sample, this clonotype was seen many times. The chain links TRBV9 to TRBJ2-3, with no clear D. CDR1 and CDR2 from the germline V gene are SGDLS and YYNGEE. Trimming cost V 0 bases and J 4 bases, with 0 bases left between them. The CDR3 is 11 residues long. This CDR3 reads CASSVADTQYF. The CDR3 DNA follows: TGTGCCAGCAGCGTAGCAGATACGCAGTATTTT.

This clonotype was seen a handful of times. This chain connects TRBV12-3 or TRBV12-4 to TRBJ1-1, with 11 bases matching TRBD1. The length of the CDR3 is 14 residues. Trimming removed 5 bases from V and 10 bases from J; junction bases left unmatched: 9. CDR3 loop: CASSARTGGRGAFF. DNA for the CDR3: TGTGCCAGCAGTGCCCGGACAGGGGGCCGTGGAGCTTTCTTT.

This clonotype was counted ten times or more. This chain joins TRBV7-2 and TRBJ2-2; no clear D gene. V was cut by 7 bases and J by 3 bases, with 12 bases left in between. This CDR3 spans 14 amino acids. Germline CDR1 and CDR2: SGHTA and FQGNSA. CDR3 residues: CASTPHYYTGELFF. CDR3 nucleotide sequence: TGTGCCAGCACCCCCCATTACTACACCGGGGAGCTGTTTTTT.

A few counts support this clonotype. A much larger clonotype is one base distant, so this may be a read error. The rearrangement uses TRBV12-5 and TRBJ2-5; no reliable D call. The CDR3 sequence is 12 residues long. Germline CDR1 and CDR2: LGHNT and FRNRAP. Trimming cost V 4 bases and J 3 bases, with 6 bases left between them. This CDR3 reads CASGSNEETQYF. In DNA form, the CDR3 reads TGTGCTAGTGGTTCAAACGAAGAGACCCAGTACTTC.

This clonotype was picked up many times. J is TRBJ2-7 and V is TRBV14, with 9 bases fitting TRBD1. In germline, CDR1 is SGHDN, CDR2 FVKESK. Trimming removed 8 bases from V and 0 bases from J; junction bases left unmatched: 8. The CDR3 length is 15 residues. The CDR3 nucleotides are TGTGCCAGCTATCAACAGGGGGCCCCCTCCTACGAGCAGTACTTC. Its translation is CASYQQGAPSYEQYF.

This chain joins TRBV6-6 and TRBJ1-6; D gene unclear. From germline, CDR1 is MNHNY and CDR2 SVGAGI (reference sequence). The CDR3 runs to 15 residues. Trimming left V 0 bases short and J 16 bases short, with 19 bases between. The CDR3 DNA reads as TGTGCCAGCAGTTACTCCACAGCGCTACAAGACCATCTCCACTTT. Its protein product is CASSYSTALQDHLHF.

At least ten counts were recorded for this clonotype. This chain joins TRBV3-1 and TRBJ2-1, with D maybe TRBD1 (5 bases). Germline loops: CDR1 LGHDT, CDR2 YNNKEL (reference sequence). V lost 8 bases, J lost 8 bases, and 16 bases lay in between. The CDR3 consists of 13 residues. Written as DNA, the CDR3 is TGTGCCAGCGGCAGGGCCCTACGTGATGAGCAGTTCTTC. Translated, it gives CASGRALRDEQFF.

V is TRBV6-2 or TRBV6-3 and J is TRBJ2-5, with 8 bases identical to TRBD1. V lost 6 bases and J lost 4; bases outside the gene matches: 10. Germline CDR1 MNHEY, CDR2 SVGEGT. The CDR3 has 15 amino acids. The CDR3 reads CASRQPGTGRETQYF. CDR3 coding DNA: TGTGCCAGCAGACAACCCGGGACAGGTAGAGAGACCCAGTACTTC.